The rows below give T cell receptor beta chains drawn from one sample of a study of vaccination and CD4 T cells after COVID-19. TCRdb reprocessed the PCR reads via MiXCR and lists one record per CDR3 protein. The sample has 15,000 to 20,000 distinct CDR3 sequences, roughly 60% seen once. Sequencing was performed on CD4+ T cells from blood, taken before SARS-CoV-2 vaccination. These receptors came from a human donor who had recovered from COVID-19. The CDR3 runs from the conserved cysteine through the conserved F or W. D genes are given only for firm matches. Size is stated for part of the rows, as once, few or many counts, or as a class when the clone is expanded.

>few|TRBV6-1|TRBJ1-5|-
TGTGCCAGCAGTACTGGGGGGACTTTACAGCCCCAGCATTTT
CASSTGGTLQPQHF
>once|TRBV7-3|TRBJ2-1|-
TGTGCCAGCAGCTTAAGGCGGGGCGATTCCTACAATGAGCAGTTCTTC
CASSLRRGDSYNEQFF
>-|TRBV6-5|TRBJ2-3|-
TGTGCCAGCAGTTACTCGGGGGCTAGCGGCAGAGGCCGAGATACGCAGTATTTT
CASSYSGASGRGRDTQYF
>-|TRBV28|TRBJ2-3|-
TGTGCCAGCACTCCTGGAGACACAGATACGCAGTATTTT
CASTPGDTDTQYF
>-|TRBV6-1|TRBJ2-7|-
TGTGCCAGCAGCGGAGTAAGGGCCCTATACGAGCAGTACTTC
CASSGVRALYEQYF
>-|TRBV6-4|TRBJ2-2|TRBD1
TGTGCCAGCAGCCGGGACAGGGGTTCTACCACCGGGGAGCTGTTTTTT
CASSRDRGSTTGELFF
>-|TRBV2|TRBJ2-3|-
TGTGCCAGCAGGAAAGGTACAGGGTCTAGCACAGATACGCAGTATTTT
CASRKGTGSSTDTQYF
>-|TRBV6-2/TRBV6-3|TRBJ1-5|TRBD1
TGTGCCAGCGGGTTACGGGGCCAGGGGGTTGGGGGCAATCAGCCCCAGCATTTT
CASGLRGQGVGGNQPQHF
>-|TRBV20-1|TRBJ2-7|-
TGCAGTGCTAGTCGGCTGGCGGGCTCCTACGAGCAGTACTTC
CSASRLAGSYEQYF
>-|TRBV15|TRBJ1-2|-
TGTGCCACCAGCAGAGATTTAGGAGGGGATGGCTACACCTTC
CATSRDLGGDGYTF
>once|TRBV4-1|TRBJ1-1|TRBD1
TGCGCCAGCAGCCAGGGTCTGAGGGGGCCGGAAGCTTTCTTT
CASSQGLRGPEAFF
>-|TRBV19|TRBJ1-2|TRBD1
TGTGCCAGTAGTATAGGGACAGGGCCCTATGGCTACACCTTC
CASSIGTGPYGYTF
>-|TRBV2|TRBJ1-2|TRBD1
TGTGCCAGCGGGATGCCCGGGACAGGGGTCGGCTACACCTTC
CASGMPGTGVGYTF
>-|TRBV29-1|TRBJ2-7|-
TGCAGCGTTGGAAAGAGCTACGAGCAGTACTTC
CSVGKSYEQYF
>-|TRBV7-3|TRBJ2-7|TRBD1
TGTGCCAGCAGCTTGACCGGGACAGGGCCCTACGAGCAGTACTTC
CASSLTGTGPYEQYF
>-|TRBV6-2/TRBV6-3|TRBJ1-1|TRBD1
TGTGCCAGCAGTCGACAGGGGGCAACTGAAGCTTTCTTT
CASSRQGATEAFF
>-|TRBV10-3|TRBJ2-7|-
TGTGCCATCAGGGACCTAACCTCGATCGAGCAGTACTTC
CAIRDLTSIEQYF
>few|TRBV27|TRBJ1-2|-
TGTGCCAGCAGTAGAGCGGGGAACTATGGCTACACCTTC
CASSRAGNYGYTF
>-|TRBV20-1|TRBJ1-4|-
TGCAGTGCTAGAAGGACAACTAATGAAAAACTGTTTTTT
CSARRTTNEKLFF
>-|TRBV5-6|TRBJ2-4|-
TGTGCCAGCAGCTCGCAGGGGTTAGCCAAAAACATTCAGTACTTC
CASSSQGLAKNIQYF
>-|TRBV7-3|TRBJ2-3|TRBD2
TGTGCCAGCAGCTTATACCCTATATCGGCGGGAGTCCCCACAGATACGCAGTATTTT
CASSLYPISAGVPTDTQYF
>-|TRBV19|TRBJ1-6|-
TGTGCCAGTAGTAGACAGGATGCGGGGAATTCACCCCTCCACTTT
CASSRQDAGNSPLHF
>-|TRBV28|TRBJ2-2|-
TGTGCCAGCAGTCGGGCAGGGAACACCGGGGAGCTGTTTTTT
CASSRAGNTGELFF
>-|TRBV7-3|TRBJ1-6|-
TGTGCCAGCAGCTTAACAGCCGATGATTCACCCCTCCACTTT
CASSLTADDSPLHF
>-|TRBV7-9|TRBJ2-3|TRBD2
TGTGCCAGCAGACCCCTACGCCGACTAGCGGACACTTCTAACACAGATACGCAGTATTTT
CASRPLRRLADTSNTDTQYF
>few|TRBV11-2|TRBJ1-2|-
TGTGCCAGCAGCTTGGGGAGGGACCCGGGGTTCTATGGCTACACCTTC
CASSLGRDPGFYGYTF
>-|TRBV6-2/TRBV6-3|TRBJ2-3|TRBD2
TGTGCCAGCAGTTACGGACTAGCGAGGACAGATACGCAGTATTTT
CASSYGLARTDTQYF
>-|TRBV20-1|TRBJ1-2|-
TGCAGTGCTTTACCCCGGGACCGCCCCACGGATGGCTACACCTTC
CSALPRDRPTDGYTF
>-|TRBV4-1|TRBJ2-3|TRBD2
TGCGCCAGCAGCCAGTCGTCAAGCGGGAGTTATACGCAGTATTTT
CASSQSSSGSYTQYF
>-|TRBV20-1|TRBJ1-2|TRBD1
TGCAGTGCCGAAGACAGGGGCTCATCCTATGGCTACACCTTC
CSAEDRGSSYGYTF
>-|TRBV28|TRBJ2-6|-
TGTGCCAGCAGTTCGGGAGAGAGCTCTGGGGCCAACGTCCTGACTTTC
CASSSGESSGANVLTF
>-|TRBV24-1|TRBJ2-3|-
TGTGCCACCAGTGATCCCCGGCGGGGGCCGGTCGGAGATACGCAGTATTTT
CATSDPRRGPVGDTQYF
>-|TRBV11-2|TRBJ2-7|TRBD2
TGTGCCAGCAGACCCTCCCGCGGGGGGTCCTACGAGCAGTACTTC
CASRPSRGGSYEQYF
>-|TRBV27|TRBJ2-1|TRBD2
TGTGCCAGCAGTTTGGCGGGACTAGCCGCATTCGAGCAGTTCTTC
CASSLAGLAAFEQFF
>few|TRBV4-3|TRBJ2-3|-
TGCGCCAGCAGCCAAGAAACGGCAAATACGCAGTATTTT
CASSQETANTQYF
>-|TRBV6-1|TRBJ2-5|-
TGTGCCAGCACCGGAAGTCGAGAGACCCAGTACTTC
CASTGSRETQYF
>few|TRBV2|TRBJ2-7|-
TGTGCCAGCAGTCCTAGCTCCTACGAGCAGTACTTC
CASSPSSYEQYF
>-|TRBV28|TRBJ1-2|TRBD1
TGTGCCAGCAGATCCCAGGGGGCTGATGGCTACACCTTC
CASRSQGADGYTF
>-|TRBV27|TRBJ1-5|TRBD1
TGTGCCAGCAGTCCCGACAGGGGACGACAGCCCCAGCATTTT
CASSPDRGRQPQHF
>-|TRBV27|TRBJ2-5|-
TGTGCCAGCAGTTTGGGGCAGGGGTTGTGGGAGACCCAGTACTTC
CASSLGQGLWETQYF
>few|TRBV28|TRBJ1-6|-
TGTGCCAGCAGTCGTCCCCAAAGGAGAGCACTCCACTTT
CASSRPQRRALHF
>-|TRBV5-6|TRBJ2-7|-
TGTGCCAGCACTGTCCTGGGGGACGGGATCTACGAGCAGTACTTC
CASTVLGDGIYEQYF
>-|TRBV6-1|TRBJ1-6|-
TGTGCCAGCATGCGGCAGATTGATTCACCCCTCCACTTT
CASMRQIDSPLHF
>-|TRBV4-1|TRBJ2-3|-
TGCGCCAGCAGCCAAGAACGGGAGAACACAGATACGCAGTATTTT
CASSQERENTDTQYF
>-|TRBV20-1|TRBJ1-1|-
TGCAGTGCCCAACGTATCCTGAACACTGAAGCTTTCTTT
CSAQRILNTEAFF
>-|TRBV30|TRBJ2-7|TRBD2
TGTGCCTGGGAATCCCCTACGGCTAGCGGGACGTACGAGCAGTACTTC
CAWESPTASGTYEQYF
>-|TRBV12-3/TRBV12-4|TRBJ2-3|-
TGTGCCAGCAGTTTAGTGGGTTCAGATACGCAGTATTTT
CASSLVGSDTQYF
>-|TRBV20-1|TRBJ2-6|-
TGCAGTGCTAGACCAAGTTCTGGGGCCAACGTCCTGACTTTC
CSARPSSGANVLTF
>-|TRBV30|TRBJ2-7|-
TGTGCCTGGAGAGGTTCCGCGAGACGTAACTCCTACGAGCAGTACTTC
CAWRGSARRNSYEQYF
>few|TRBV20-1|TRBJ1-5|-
TGCAGTGCCGACTCGGACGGCAATCAGCCCCAGCATTTT
CSADSDGNQPQHF
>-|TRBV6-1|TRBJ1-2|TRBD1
TGTGCCAGCAGTAGGGACAGGGGCTTTGGCTACACCTTC
CASSRDRGFGYTF
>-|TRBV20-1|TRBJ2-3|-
TGCAGTGCTAGATCCCTAACAGATACGCAGTATTTT
CSARSLTDTQYF
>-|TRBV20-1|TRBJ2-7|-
TGCAGTGCTACCGACAGGACCTACGAGCAGTACTTC
CSATDRTYEQYF
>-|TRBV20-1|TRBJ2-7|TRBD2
TGCAGTGCTAGTTTGGCGGGAGTAGGAAGGGTCGAGCAGTACTTC
CSASLAGVGRVEQYF
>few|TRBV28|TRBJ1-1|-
TGTGCCAGCAGTCTTACAGGTTCGAACACTGAAGCTTTCTTT
CASSLTGSNTEAFF